In this sample, the clone carrying this TCR beta chain turned up a few times. Its cognate antigen is unknown. This sample was taken from a study of blood T cells in healthy people across ages. Broader study findings: Older age went with lower TCR beta diversity per million T cells, in a roughly linear way.

Per germline, CDR1 MNHNY and CDR2 SVGAGI (reference sequence). The CDR3 runs 15 residues. Trimming removed 2 bases from V and 3 bases from J, with 8 bases in between. Using a J-beta primer mix together with a sample-barcoded 5' primer, a second PCR was run for about 7 to 12 cycles. Using its own MiXCR run on the 5' RACE reads, TCRdb lists one record per CDR3 protein. Of approximately 1.5 million distinct CDR3 sequences in the sample, roughly a third were seen once. The TCR was taken from a woman between 25 and 40 years old in good health. The chain has TRBV6-6 and TRBJ2-6; unclear D gene. The sample comprised blood. The CDR3, as DNA: TGTGCCAGCAGTTACGAGAGTAATGGGGCCAACGTCCTGACTTTC. It specifies CASSYESNGANVLTF.